The next 8 T cell receptor beta chains were all read from a single sample in a study of blood T cell repertoires in COVID-19. The repertoire was sequenced with immunoSEQ multiplex PCR; TCRdb's copy has only in-frame clones and lacks some. The sample lists fewer than 150,000 clones, about nine tenths seen once, with 28% in the top ten. Sequenced input: peripheral blood. These receptors were taken from a human donor in a cohort sampled during active COVID-19.

This chain links TRBV9 with TRBJ2-5, with 15 bases lining up with TRBD2. The CDR3 is 18 amino acids. CDR1 is SGDLS, CDR2 YYNGEE, per germline. Unmatched junction bases numbered 9, after V lost 0 bases and J lost 6 bases. The CDR3 is CASSVEYGTSGGLQTQYF. In DNA form, the CDR3 reads TGTGCCAGCAGCGTAGAATATGGGACTAGCGGGGGGTTGCAGACCCAGTACTTC.

V and J are TRBV3-1 (or the pseudogene TRBV3-2) and TRBJ2-5; 8 bases match TRBD2. CDR3 length: 14 residues. CDR1 is LGHDT and CDR2 is YNNKEL in the germline V gene (reference sequence). Trimming took 4 bases from V and 3 from J; bases not matched to a gene: 4. CDR3 amino acids: CASSPGTREETQYF. DNA for the CDR3: TGTGCCAGCAGCCCTGGGACTAGGGAAGAGACCCAGTACTTC.

Turning to this clone: The junction and the germline gene differ at one end; a read error may be behind it. The chain couples TRBV19 to TRBJ1-2; D perhaps matches TRBD1 (5 bases). Germline-derived CDR1 and CDR2 are LNHDA and SQIVND (reference sequence). The CDR3 is made up of 15 amino acids. The CDR3 sequence is CASSIGGRAWDGYTF. The DNA for the CDR3 is TGTGCCAGTAGCATAGGCGGCAGGGCCTGGGATGGCTACACCTTC.

The V gene is TRBV30, the J gene TRBJ1-5, with TRBD1 matching over 7 bases. With V trimmed by 3 bases and J by 6 bases, 17 bases remained unmatched. Looked up from germline, CDR1 is GTSNPN and CDR2 is SVGIG (reference sequence). The length of the CDR3 is 17 residues. This chain's CDR3 is CAWSDMTGFGGIQPQHF. The CDR3 DNA follows: TGTGCCTGGAGCGACATGACAGGGTTCGGTGGTATTCAGCCCCAGCATTTT. The full variable domain, completed using reference TRBV30 and TRBJ1-5, is SQTIHQWPATLVQPVGSPLSLECTVEGTSNPNLYWYRQAAGRGLQLLFYSVGIGQISSEVPQNLSASRPQDRQFILSSKKLLLSDSGFYLCAWSDMTGFGGIQPQHFGDGTRLSIL.

This chain's CDR3 is CASSFWSGAYEQYF. DNA of the CDR3: TGTGCCAGCAGTTTTTGGAGCGGGGCCTACGAGCAGTACTTC. V gene TRBV27 combines with J gene TRBJ2-7; TRBD2 matches 7 bases. J was trimmed by 2 bases and V by 3 bases; bases with no gene match: 4. Per germline, CDR1 MNHEY and CDR2 SMNVEV (reference sequence). This CDR3 spans 14 amino acids.

The gene calls are TRBV21-1 and TRBJ2-3; the table names TRBD1, a call not compared with the DNA. TRBV21-1 corresponds to a pseudogene. This CDR3 region has 18 residues. This CDR3 is CASSKEMGTGGSTDTQYF. The CDR3 DNA reads TGTGCCAGCAGCAAAGAAATGGGGACAGGGGGTTCCACAGATACGCAGTATTTT.

The chain links TRBV6-5 to TRBJ1-1, with 7 bases fitting TRBD1. The CDR3 loop spans 15 amino acids. V shed 0 bases and J 5 bases; nucleotides not matched to a gene: 6. Per the germline V gene, CDR1 is MNHEY and CDR2 is SVGAGI. As DNA, the CDR3 is TGTGCCAGCAGTTACTCCAGGGGGTCTGGGACTGAAGCTTTCTTT. This gives the protein CASSYSRGSGTEAFF.

The chain has TRBV19 and TRBJ1-1, with D uncertain. The CDR3 extends over 14 amino acids. Germline V gene lookup returns CDR1 LNHDA and CDR2 SQIVND (reference sequence). V was trimmed by 3 bases and J by 0 bases, leaving 8 bases between them. CDR3 amino acids: CASSISLLNTEAFF. The CDR3 nucleotides read TGTGCCAGTAGTATTTCCCTTTTGAACACTGAAGCTTTCTTT.